The clone carrying this T cell receptor beta chain was detected ten times or more. What it recognizes is unknown. The CDR3 extends over 16 amino acids. Germline CDR1 and CDR2: KGHSH and LQKENI. V lost 1 base and J 0 bases, leaving 9 bases between the germline ends. These data come from a study of identical twins. Study findings and constraints: Analyses of zero insertions could, in part, be confounded by invariant MAIT and iNKT cells.

Unique molecular identifiers were present on the cDNA, which also gained a universal primer site by template switching. TCRdb reanalysed the 5' RACE reads using MiXCR and keeps one entry per CDR3 protein. The table includes 450,000 or so distinct CDR3 sequences, 13% to 15% detected once. The sample was also reused in another study, on yellow fever vaccine responses in identical twins. In that study: Twins showed a vaccine T cell response that reportedly seemed partly convergent, partly personalized.

The chain links TRBV18 to TRBJ2-2; TRBD2 is a possible D gene (5 bases). Sequencing input: CD4+ T cells sorted from blood. The sequence was collected from a woman between 18 and 30 years old in good health. The CDR3 coding sequence is TGTGCCAGCTCACCACTGAGGGCCTCGAACACCGGGGAGCTGTTTTTT. This sequence encodes CASSPLRASNTGELFF.